This paragraph covers one TCR beta chain sequence. No antigen is known for it. Sample treatment: around 19 received Ad26.COV2.S at low or high dose, single or two shots; about 5 received placebo; per-sample allocation not given. Samples were taken on day 63 after the first vaccine or placebo injection. This specimen belongs to a study of Ad26.COV2.S vaccination and SARS-CoV-2 variants. Overall study: Recipients of Ad26.COV2.S got it intramuscularly, once or twice 56 days apart. Study-level points and caveats: For non-spike TCRs, breadth in vaccine recipients resembled that in placebo recipients.

Germline lookup yields CDR1 SGHTA and CDR2 FQGNSA. The CDR3 runs to 12 residues. Germline trimming cut 4 bases from V and 14 bases from J; bases unmatched to any gene: 3. Sequencing was performed with immunoSEQ multiplex PCR; in TCRdb, only in-frame clones are kept and a portion is missing. The repertoire consists of 410,000 or so clones, with 80% to 95% occurring once and the leading ten covering 12%. The sequence came from a person aged 18-60 years who received the Ad26.COV2.S COVID-19 vaccine or a placebo. Here the sequenced sample was peripheral blood, taken in a trial of Ad26.COV2.S vaccine versus placebo. V gene TRBV7-2 combines with J gene TRBJ2-1; 12 positions match TRBD2. Written as DNA, the CDR3 is TGTGCCAGCAGCTCAAGGACTAGCGGGGAGTTCTTC. It codes for CASSSRTSGEFF.